Each of the 15 T cell receptor beta chains below was sequenced from the same sample in a study of T-cell reconstitution after alpha-beta-depleted transplantation in children. For TCRbeta, the library was prepared with unique molecular identifiers. TCRdb independently ran MiXCR on the PCR reads; one entry per CDR3 protein. The table records 800,000 to 1,000,000 distinct CDR3 sequences, roughly 31% of them present only once. This specimen consisted of PBMCs, mostly from graft donor cells, obtained 360 days after TCRalphabeta/CD19-depleted stem cell transplant. These receptors all stem from a boy under two years old who had a stem cell transplant for SCID, so the T cells may come from the graft donor.

This clonotype has at least ten counts. The rearrangement links TRBV5-1 to TRBJ1-1; D perhaps matches TRBD1 (5 bases). The CDR3 extends over 16 amino acids. Germline values: CDR1 SGHRS, CDR2 YFSETQ. V lost 1 base to trimming and J lost 0 bases, with 13 bases between them. CDR3 DNA: TGCGCCAGCAGCTTGATGGTTGGGGGTATGAACACTGAAGCTTTCTTT. This translates into CASSLMVGGMNTEAFF.

This chain joins TRBV15 and TRBJ2-4; a weak D match, TRBD2 (6 bases). Trimming cost V 1 base and J 0 bases, with 7 bases left between them. The CDR3 consists of 15 residues. The germline gives CDR1 LNHNV, CDR2 YYDKDF (reference sequence). CDR3 sequence: CATSRGEVAKNIQYF. The CDR3 nucleotides are TGTGCCACCAGCAGAGGGGAGGTAGCCAAAAACATTCAGTACTTC.

This clonotype was counted between two and nine times. The CDR3 protein is CASSFRAGSTDTQYF. CDR3 DNA sequence: TGTGCCAGCAGTTTCCGAGCGGGTAGCACAGATACGCAGTATTTT. The rearrangement joins TRBV12-3 or TRBV12-4 to TRBJ2-3; D possibly corresponds to TRBD2 (6 bases). V dropped 3 bases and J dropped 0 bases, with 10 bases sitting between them. This CDR3 contains 15 residues.

The table lists this clonotype with many counts. This chain joins TRBV6-2 or TRBV6-3 and TRBJ2-3; TRBD1 aligns across 10 bases. Germline values: CDR1 MNHEY, CDR2 SVGEGT. The ends lost 0 bases at V and 0 bases at J; junction bases unmatched: 3. The CDR3 totals 17 residues. The CDR3 bases are TGTGCCAGCAGTTACTCGACAGGGGGCTGGAGCACAGATACGCAGTATTTT. Its protein product is CASSYSTGGWSTDTQYF.

The chain joins TRBV18 to TRBJ1-5; D is unclear. There are 14 residues in the CDR3. V was pared by 2 bases and J by 3 bases, with 8 bases between. Germline V gene lookup returns CDR1 KGHSH and CDR2 LQKENI. The CDR3: CASSPGSNNQPQHF. Written as DNA, the CDR3 is TGTGCCAGCTCACCAGGGAGCAACAATCAGCCCCAGCATTTT. Combining the CDR3 with reference TRBV18 and TRBJ1-5 gives the whole variable domain NAGVMQNPRHLVRRRGQEARLRCSPMKGHSHVYWYRQLPEEGLKFMVYLQKENIIDESGMPKERFSAEFPKEGPSILRIQQVVRGDSAAYFCASSPGSNNQPQHFGDGTRLSIL.

There are a few counts of this clonotype. The J gene is TRBJ2-7, the V gene TRBV4-1, with TRBD1 matching 10 bases. This CDR3 has 14 residues. The germline gives CDR1 MGHRA, CDR2 YSYEKL. V dropped 2 bases and J dropped 6; count of bases not matched to a gene: 4. The CDR3 is CASSQRDRGGEQYF. CDR3 coding DNA: TGCGCCAGCAGCCAACGGGACAGGGGAGGCGAGCAGTACTTC.

This clonotype has only a few counts. V and J are TRBV6-2 or TRBV6-3 and TRBJ2-1; tentatively, D is TRBD2 (6 bases). With 2 bases removed from V and 6 bases from J, the gap between germline ends came to 29 bases. The CDR3 spans 20 residues. Germline lookup yields CDR1 MNHEY and CDR2 SVGEGT. The DNA of the CDR3 is TGTGCCAGCAGTTACGGTTTGCATATGAGCGGGCGCTCCCCCGGCAATGAGCAGTTCTTC. Amino acid sequence: CASSYGLHMSGRSPGNEQFF.

The chain employs TRBV24-1 and TRBJ2-1; 7 bases line up with TRBD1. J lost 5 bases, V lost 4 bases, and 7 bases had no gene match. Per the germline V gene, CDR1 is KGHDR and CDR2 is SFDVKD. The CDR3 runs to 15 residues. CDR3 residues: CATSETGTANNEQFF. CDR3 nucleotides: TGTGCCACCAGTGAGACTGGGACAGCAAACAATGAGCAGTTCTTC.

The chain combines TRBV12-3 or TRBV12-4 with TRBJ2-2; TRBD1 aligns across 7 bases. With 3 bases clipped from V and 6 bases from J, the junction kept 4 bases outside the gene matches. There are 14 residues in the CDR3. As DNA, the CDR3 is TGTGCCAGCAGTTTCAAGACAGGGCCCGGGGAGCTGTTTTTT. This gives the protein CASSFKTGPGELFF.

This chain links TRBV7-8 with TRBJ2-3; 10 nucleotides agree with TRBD2. Germline lookup yields CDR1 SGHVS and CDR2 FQNEAQ. The CDR3 runs to 17 residues. V shed 2 bases and J 2 bases; nucleotides not matched to a gene: 7. CDR3 sequence reads: CASSLPRTSGVTDTQYF. As DNA, the CDR3 is TGTGCCAGCAGCTTACCCCGTACTAGCGGGGTCACAGATACGCAGTATTTT.

This clonotype was counted ten times or more. The chain employs TRBV12-3 or TRBV12-4 and TRBJ2-3; D gene ambiguous. This CDR3 is 14 amino acids long. V lost 6 bases and J 0 bases, leaving 10 bases between the germline ends. The CDR3, as DNA: TGTGCCAGCAGCTTACGGCCTAGCACAGATACGCAGTATTTT. Translating it yields CASSLRPSTDTQYF.

This clonotype has a count of ten or more. The CDR3, as DNA: TGTGCCAGCAGTGGTCCCGAGACAGCGGATCAAGAGACCCAGTACTTC. Amino acid sequence: CASSGPETADQETQYF. V gene TRBV25-1 combines with J gene TRBJ2-5; D could derive from TRBD1 or TRBD2 (5 bases each). V shed 4 bases and J shed 2 bases, with 17 bases lying between them. The length of the CDR3 is 16 residues. Germline V gene lookup returns CDR1 MGHDK and CDR2 SYGVNS.

This clonotype was picked up one time. The chain is built from TRBV6-2 or TRBV6-3 and TRBJ2-7; 11 nucleotides line up with TRBD2. V dropped 6 bases and J dropped 4; count of bases not matched to a gene: 11. The CDR3 sequence is 16 residues long. Germline-derived CDR1 and CDR2 are MNHEY and SVGEGT. This chain's CDR3 is CASRPRLAGKHYEQYF. The CDR3 region has the DNA TGTGCCAGCAGGCCGAGACTAGCGGGGAAACATTACGAGCAGTACTTC.

This chain connects TRBV12-3 or TRBV12-4 to TRBJ1-1, with D possibly TRBD1 on 5 matching bases. V was cut by 2 bases and J by 3 bases, with 16 bases left in between. The length of the CDR3 is 16 residues. Here the CDR3 reads CASSLKGRGSDTEAFF. DNA for the CDR3: TGTGCCAGCAGTTTAAAGGGTAGGGGTTCGGACACTGAAGCTTTCTTT.

This chain joins TRBV6-5 and TRBJ1-1; D gene ambiguous. CDR1 and CDR2 from the germline V gene are MNHEY and SVGAGI. This CDR3 has 14 amino acids. Trimming shortened V by 2 bases and J by 1 base, and 8 bases separated the two germline ends. In DNA, the CDR3 is TGTGCCAGCAGTTACAGTGGCTCGAACACTGAAGCTTTCTTT. This encodes CASSYSGSNTEAFF.